These 32 T cell receptor beta chains share one sample of origin, sequenced in a study of control samples from healthy donors and cancer patients. Repertoires were generated with immunoSEQ multiplex PCR, while TCRdb's copy carries only in-frame clones and drops some. The data hold roughly 130,000 clones, with roughly 90% observed a single time. Material for sequencing was blood. The receptors were gathered from a young man in good health.

This chain links TRBV7-9 with TRBJ2-7; 7 positions match TRBD1. After removal of 5 bases from V and 3 bases from J, the junction contained 7 bases not matched to a gene. Per germline, CDR1 SEHNR and CDR2 FQNEAQ (reference sequence). The CDR3 runs to 14 residues. The CDR3: CASSPRQGHYEQYF. The CDR3 DNA follows: TGTGCCAGCAGCCCACGACAGGGTCACTACGAGCAGTACTTC.

The chain uses TRBV27 and TRBJ1-5, with D unclear. The CDR3 contains 14 residues. The ends were cut back, 0 bases at V and 0 bases at J, with 3 bases in the middle. The germline gives CDR1 MNHEY, CDR2 SMNVEV (reference sequence). The CDR3 here is CASSLSSSNQPQHF. The CDR3 region has the DNA TGTGCCAGCAGTTTATCCAGTAGCAATCAGCCCCAGCATTTT.

This chain links TRBV6-6 with TRBJ1-2; 10 bases are shared with TRBD1. CDR3 length: 10 amino acids. Germline lookup yields CDR1 MNHNY and CDR2 SVGAGI (reference sequence). Trimming cost V 11 bases and J 8 bases; bases outside gene matches: 2. CDR3 amino acids: CAVGQGGYTF. The CDR3 DNA reads TGTGCCGTGGGACAGGGGGGCTACACCTTC.

The chain combines TRBV5-4 with TRBJ2-2; D possibly uses TRBD1 or TRBD2 (5 bases each). Trimming took 0 bases from V and 5 from J, leaving 14 bases between them. This CDR3 has 16 residues. Germline V CDR1 and CDR2: SGHNT, YYREEE (reference sequence). CDR3 protein: CASSLGGFAGTGELFF. CDR3 in DNA: TGTGCCAGCAGCTTGGGGGGGTTCGCAGGGACCGGGGAGCTGTTTTTT. The full variable domain, completed using reference TRBV5-4 and TRBJ2-2, is ETGVTQSPTHLIKTRGQQVTLRCSSQSGHNTVSWYQQALGQGPQFIFQYYREEENGRGNFPPRFSGLQFPNYSSELNVNALELDDSALYLCASSLGGFAGTGELFFGEGSRLTVL.

To note about this clone: At the DNA level, this CDR3 is encoded by other sequences in the same sample as well. This rearrangement joins TRBV7-3 to TRBJ2-5, with 7 bases identical to TRBD1. Losses at the gene ends were 3 bases for V and 2 bases for J; bases not matched to a gene: 0. The germline V gene has CDR1 SGHTA and CDR2 FQGTGA. The CDR3 has 13 residues. Here the CDR3 DNA reads TGTGCCAGCAGCTTGGGACAGCAAGAGACCCAGTACTTC. This translates into CASSLGQQETQYF.

The CDR3 nucleotides read TGCAGCGTTGATTCACAGACCATGAACACTGAAGCTTTCTTT. Its protein is CSVDSQTMNTEAFF. The chain carries TRBV29-1 and TRBJ1-1; D gene unclear. The CDR3 runs 14 residues. Germline CDR1 is SQVTM and CDR2 is ANQGSEA. Trimming removed 3 bases from V and 0 bases from J, with 11 bases in between.

The chain joins TRBV5-5 to TRBJ1-2, with 7 bases fitting TRBD1. Germline V gene sequence: CDR1 SGHKS, CDR2 YYEKEE (reference sequence). The CDR3 spans 14 residues. V gave up 3 bases and J gave up 7 bases; unmatched junction bases: 9. This chain's CDR3 is CASSSGQAKGGYTF. Written as DNA, the CDR3 is TGTGCCAGCAGCTCCGGACAGGCCAAGGGTGGCTACACCTTC.

The chain is built from TRBV5-1 and TRBJ1-2; D is unresolved. Trimming pared 4 bases from V and 6 bases from J, leaving 16 bases between. CDR3 size: 14 residues. Per the germline V gene, CDR1 is SGHRS and CDR2 is YFSETQ. CDR3: CASSGGTQLDGYTF. The CDR3 DNA is TGCGCCAGCAGCGGAGGCACACAGCTAGATGGCTACACCTTC.

The chain combines TRBV11-3 with TRBJ2-5, with D possibly TRBD2 on 6 matching bases. Per the germline V gene, CDR1 is SGHNT and CDR2 is YENEEA. Between the trimmed V and J ends, which lost 5 bases and 2 bases, there was a span of 18 bases. The CDR3 consists of 16 residues. CDR3 amino acids: CASSLGGAGSQETQYF. The CDR3 nucleotides read TGTGCCAGCAGCCTGGGGGGAGCGGGCTCTCAAGAGACCCAGTACTTC.

This chain uses TRBV9 with TRBJ1-6; 12 nucleotides align to TRBD1. From germline, CDR1 is SGDLS and CDR2 YYNGEE. This CDR3 is built from 15 residues. V was clipped by 3 bases and J by 7 bases; unmatched bases: 2. The CDR3 spells CASSGGQGANSPLHF. The CDR3 bases are TGTGCCAGCAGCGGGGGACAGGGGGCGAATTCACCCCTCCACTTT.

Here the CDR3 reads CASSPGLLNEQFF. The DNA for the CDR3 is TGTGCCAGCTCGCCGGGACTCCTAAATGAGCAGTTCTTC. The chain carries TRBV18 and TRBJ2-1; the D gene is possibly TRBD2 (6 bases). The germline V gene has CDR1 KGHSH and CDR2 LQKENI. The CDR3 is made up of 13 amino acids. The V end was cut by 6 bases, the J end by 7 bases, with 13 bases between.

The rearrangement links TRBV5-4 to TRBJ2-1, with 9 bases lining up with TRBD2. CDR1 is SGHNT and CDR2 is YYREEE in the germline V gene (reference sequence). This CDR3 is 13 amino acids long. The V gene end was trimmed by 4 bases and the J gene end by 6 bases; junction bases not matched to a gene: 2. The CDR3 here is CASSAGGVNEQFF. In nucleotides, the CDR3 is TGTGCCAGCAGCGCGGGAGGGGTCAATGAGCAGTTCTTC.

The genes are TRBV30 and TRBJ2-1; 10 bases align to TRBD2. V dropped 0 bases and J dropped 8; count of bases not matched to a gene: 7. There are 15 residues in the CDR3. From germline, CDR1 is GTSNPN and CDR2 SVGIG (reference sequence). The CDR3 nucleotides read TGTGCCTGGAGTGTACGGCTAGCGGGGGCGGATGAGCAGTTCTTC. This sequence encodes CAWSVRLAGADEQFF. The variable domain in full, completed from reference TRBV30 and TRBJ2-1, reads SQTIHQWPATLVQPVGSPLSLECTVEGTSNPNLYWYRQAAGRGLQLLFYSVGIGQISSEVPQNLSASRPQDRQFILSSKKLLLSDSGFYLCAWSVRLAGADEQFFGPGTRLTVL.

This chain connects TRBV27 to TRBJ1-2, with TRBD1 as a possible D gene (5 bases). CDR1 and CDR2 from the germline V gene are MNHEY and SMNVEV (reference sequence). CDR3 length equals 13 residues. V lost 5 bases, J lost 2 bases, and 9 bases lay in between. The CDR3 reads CASSPGRNYGYTF. CDR3 bases: TGTGCCAGCAGTCCGGGACGGAACTATGGCTACACCTTC.

V is TRBV6-1 and J is TRBJ1-3; D is undetermined. CDR1 MNHNS and CDR2 SASEGT come from the germline V gene. The CDR3 spans 17 residues. V gave up 1 base and J gave up 0 bases, with 13 bases separating them. The CDR3 reads CASSEGFYGNSGNTIYF. CDR3 nucleotides: TGTGCCAGCAGTGAAGGATTTTACGGGAACTCTGGAAACACCATATATTTT.

The J gene is TRBJ2-1, the V gene TRBV10-3; D remains unclear. V dropped 6 bases and J dropped 5 bases, with 17 bases sitting between them. CDR1 and CDR2 from the germline V gene are ENHRY and SYGVKD. This CDR3 contains 15 residues. The CDR3: CAISLETGINNEQFF. In nucleotides, the CDR3 is TGTGCCATCAGCCTGGAAACGGGTATTAACAATGAGCAGTTCTTC.

This chain joins TRBV15 and TRBJ2-1; D uncertain. This CDR3 region has 12 residues. The V end lost 0 bases, the J end lost 7 bases, and 4 bases lay between the germline ends. Germline V gene lookup returns CDR1 LNHNV and CDR2 YYDKDF (reference sequence). CDR3 sequence (DNA): TGTGCCACCAGCAGAGATAGGAATGAGCAGTTCTTC. Residues: CATSRDRNEQFF.

V gene TRBV2 combines with J gene TRBJ2-3; D remains unclear. Germline-derived CDR1 and CDR2 are SNHLY and FYNNEI. Trimming stripped 4 bases from V and 6 bases from J, with 11 bases between. The CDR3 spans 13 residues. This CDR3 reads CASSVEWMDTQYF. CDR3 DNA: TGTGCCAGCAGTGTGGAGTGGATGGATACGCAGTATTTT.

This chain joins TRBV19 and TRBJ1-5, with unresolved D. This CDR3 region has 16 residues. V lost 6 bases, J lost 0 bases, and 15 bases lay in between. Looked up from germline, CDR1 is LNHDA and CDR2 is SQIVND (reference sequence). The CDR3 loop is CASRRGSLNSNQPQHF. The DNA for the CDR3 is TGTGCCAGTAGGAGAGGCAGCCTTAATAGCAATCAGCCCCAGCATTTT.

V is TRBV4-3 and J is TRBJ1-6; D unclear. The CDR3 spans 13 residues. V lost 3 bases and J lost 8, with 8 bases in between. Germline-derived CDR1 and CDR2 are LGHNA and YSLEER. The CDR3 spells CASSQQGDSPLHF. The CDR3 coding sequence is TGCGCCAGCAGCCAGCAAGGAGATTCACCCCTCCACTTT.

This chain's CDR3 is CASTQGAGTPAWGQYV. The CDR3 nucleotides are TGTGCCAGCACCCAGGGGGCCGGGACACCGGCTTGGGGGCAGTACGTC. V is TRBV3-1 (or the pseudogene TRBV3-2) and J is TRBJ2-7, with TRBD1 matching over 8 bases. This CDR3 is 16 amino acids long. The germline CDR1 and CDR2 sequences are LGHDT and YNNKEL (reference sequence). V gave up 7 bases and J gave up 9 bases; unmatched junction bases: 20.

The genes are TRBV5-1 and TRBJ1-1; D is ambiguous. Trimming pared 0 bases from V and 0 bases from J, leaving 9 bases between. The germline CDR1 and CDR2 sequences are SGHRS and YFSETQ. The CDR3 spans 15 residues. CDR3 loop: CASSLDSDMNTEAFF. The CDR3 DNA follows: TGCGCCAGCAGCTTGGATTCAGATATGAACACTGAAGCTTTCTTT.

V and J are TRBV5-6 and TRBJ2-7; D gene unclear. This CDR3 is 11 amino acids long. Germline lookup yields CDR1 SGHDT and CDR2 YYEEEE. V lost 2 bases, J lost 3 bases, and 3 bases lay in between. The CDR3 region has the DNA TGTGCCAGCAGCTTAAACTACGAGCAGTACTTC. Protein: CASSLNYEQYF.

This clone appeared once. The chain carries TRBV9 and TRBJ2-1, with 10 bases lining up with TRBD2. The germline gives CDR1 SGDLS, CDR2 YYNGEE. J was trimmed by 3 bases and V by 0 bases; bases with no gene match: 15. This CDR3 has 20 amino acids. The CDR3 loop is CASSVVGGLAGAHHYNEQFF. The CDR3 DNA reads as TGTGCCAGCAGCGTAGTAGGTGGTCTAGCGGGAGCCCACCACTACAATGAGCAGTTCTTC.

The V and J genes are TRBV30 and TRBJ1-5; no clear D. Per the germline V gene, CDR1 is GTSNPN and CDR2 is SVGIG (reference sequence). The CDR3 is 13 residues long. V shed 0 bases and J shed 7 bases, with 10 bases lying between them. CDR3 loop: CAWSVAGNQPQHF. DNA for the CDR3: TGTGCCTGGAGTGTAGCCGGGAACCAGCCCCAGCATTTT.

CDR3 coding DNA: TGTGCCAGCAGCTTAGTGACAGGGGAGCAGTTCTTC. It encodes CASSLVTGEQFF. The V and J genes are TRBV7-2 and TRBJ2-1; 7 bases fit TRBD1. Trimming took 1 base from V and 10 from J; bases not matched to a gene: 1. This CDR3 comprises 12 residues. The germline V gene encodes CDR1 SGHTA and CDR2 FQGNSA.

The CDR3 sequence is CASSGSAADTQYF. The CDR3 DNA reads TGTGCCAGCTCGGGGTCGGCAGCAGATACGCAGTATTTT. The chain uses TRBV7-2 and TRBJ2-3; D possibly corresponds to TRBD2 (5 bases). The CDR3 has 13 amino acids. The V gene lost 8 bases and the J gene lost 4 bases, with 13 bases spanning the gap. Germline-derived CDR1 and CDR2 are SGHTA and FQGNSA.

This chain joins TRBV5-1 and TRBJ1-2; 7 nucleotides line up with TRBD1. The length of the CDR3 is 13 residues. Germline CDR1 reads SGHRS; CDR2 reads YFSETQ. The V segment lost 4 bases and the J segment 8 bases; nucleotides outside the gene matches: 8. In nucleotides, the CDR3 is TGCGCCAGCAGCACCGGGACAGTTCAAGGCTACACCTTC. Translated: CASSTGTVQGYTF.

The V gene is TRBV13, the J gene TRBJ2-6; D is ambiguous. Trimming took 3 bases from V and 0 from J, leaving 15 bases between them. The CDR3 sequence is 18 residues long. The germline CDR1 and CDR2 sequences are PRHDT and FYEKMQ (reference sequence). For the CDR3, the DNA is TGTGCCAGCAGCTTGTTAGGGAACCGCAGCTCTGGGGCCAACGTCCTGACTTTC. Protein product: CASSLLGNRSSGANVLTF.

The chain combines TRBV7-3 with TRBJ2-5; TRBD1 might be the D (5 bases). The CDR3 is 15 amino acids. Trimming left V 1 base short and J 5 bases short, with 14 bases between. The germline gives CDR1 SGHTA, CDR2 FQGTGA. Here the CDR3 reads CASSLRAGWGETQYF. CDR3 sequence (DNA): TGTGCCAGCAGCTTAAGGGCAGGGTGGGGTGAGACCCAGTACTTC.

The chain employs TRBV5-1 and TRBJ2-7; 7 bases line up with TRBD1. Germline CDR1 SGHRS, CDR2 YFSETQ. With 4 bases clipped from V and 2 bases from J, the junction kept 9 bases outside the gene matches. CDR3 length: 15 residues. Here the CDR3 DNA reads TGCGCCAGCAGCCTCTGGGGGCAGGGGGCCTACGAGCAGTACTTC. It codes for CASSLWGQGAYEQYF.

The V call is TRBV6-2 or TRBV6-3, the J call TRBJ1-1; D not certain. Trimming pared 6 bases from V and 4 bases from J, leaving 12 bases between. This CDR3 is 13 amino acids long. CDR1 is MNHEY, CDR2 SVGEGT, per germline. The CDR3 is CASSEVRGTEAFF. The CDR3 DNA reads as TGTGCCAGCAGCGAGGTCCGAGGCACTGAAGCTTTCTTT.